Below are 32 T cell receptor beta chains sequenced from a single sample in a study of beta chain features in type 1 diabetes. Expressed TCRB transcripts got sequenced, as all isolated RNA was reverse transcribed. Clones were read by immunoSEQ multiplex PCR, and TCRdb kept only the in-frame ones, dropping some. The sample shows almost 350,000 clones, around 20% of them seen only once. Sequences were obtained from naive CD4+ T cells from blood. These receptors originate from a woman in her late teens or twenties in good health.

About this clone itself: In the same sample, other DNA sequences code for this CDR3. The CDR3 loop is CASSPGVSSYNEQFF. The CDR3 DNA follows: TGTGCCAGCAGCCCCGGGGTAAGCTCCTACAATGAGCAGTTCTTC. The V and J genes are TRBV5-4 and TRBJ2-1, with D possibly being TRBD2 (5 bases). V was cut by 4 bases and J by 0 bases, with 11 bases left in between. This CDR3 has 15 amino acids. Germline CDR1 is SGHNT and CDR2 is YYREEE (reference sequence).

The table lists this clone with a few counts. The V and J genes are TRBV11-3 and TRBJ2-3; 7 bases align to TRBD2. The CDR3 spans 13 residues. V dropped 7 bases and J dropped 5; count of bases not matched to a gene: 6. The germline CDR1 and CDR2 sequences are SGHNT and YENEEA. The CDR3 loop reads CASNGLVEDTQYF. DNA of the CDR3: TGTGCCAGCAACGGACTAGTTGAAGATACGCAGTATTTT.

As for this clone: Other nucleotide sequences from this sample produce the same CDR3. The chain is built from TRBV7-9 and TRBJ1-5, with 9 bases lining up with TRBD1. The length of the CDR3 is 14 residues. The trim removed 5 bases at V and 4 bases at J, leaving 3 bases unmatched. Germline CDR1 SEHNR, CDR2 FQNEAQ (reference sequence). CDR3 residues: CASSLGTGNQPQHF. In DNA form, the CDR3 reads TGTGCCAGCAGCCTGGGGACAGGGAATCAGCCCCAGCATTTT.

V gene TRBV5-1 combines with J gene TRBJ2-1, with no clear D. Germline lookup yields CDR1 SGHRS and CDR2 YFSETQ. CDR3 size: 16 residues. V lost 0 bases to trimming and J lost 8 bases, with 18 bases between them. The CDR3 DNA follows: TGCGCCAGCAGCTTGGCTAGTAATCCTACAATCGATGAGCAGTTCTTC. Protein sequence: CASSLASNPTIDEQFF.

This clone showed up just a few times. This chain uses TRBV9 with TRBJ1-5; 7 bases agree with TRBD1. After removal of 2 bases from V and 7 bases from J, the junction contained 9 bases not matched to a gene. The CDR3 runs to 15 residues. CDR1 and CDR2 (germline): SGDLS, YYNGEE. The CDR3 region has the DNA TGTGCCAGCAGCGTTCAGGGGGAGTCGGGGCAGCCCCAGCATTTT. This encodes CASSVQGESGQPQHF.

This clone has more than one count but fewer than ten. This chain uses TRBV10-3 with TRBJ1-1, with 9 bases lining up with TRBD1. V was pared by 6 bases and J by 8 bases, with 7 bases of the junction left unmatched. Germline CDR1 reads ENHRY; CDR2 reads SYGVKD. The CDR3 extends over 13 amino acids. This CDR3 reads CAISPTGGWEAFF. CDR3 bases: TGTGCCATCAGCCCCACAGGGGGCTGGGAAGCTTTCTTT.

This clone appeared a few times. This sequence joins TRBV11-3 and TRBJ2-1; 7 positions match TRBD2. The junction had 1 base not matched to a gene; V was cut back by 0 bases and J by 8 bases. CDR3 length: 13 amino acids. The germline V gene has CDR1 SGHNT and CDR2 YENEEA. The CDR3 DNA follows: TGTGCCAGCAGCTTAGAGAGCGGGGATGAGCAGTTCTTC. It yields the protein CASSLESGDEQFF.

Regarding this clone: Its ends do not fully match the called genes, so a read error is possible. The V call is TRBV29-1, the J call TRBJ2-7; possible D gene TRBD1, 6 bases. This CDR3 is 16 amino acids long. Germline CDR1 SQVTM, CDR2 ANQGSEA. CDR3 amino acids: CSVEANSQGILREEDF. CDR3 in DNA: TGCAGCGTTGAAGCCAACTCACAGGGCATACTACGAGAAGAGGACTTC.

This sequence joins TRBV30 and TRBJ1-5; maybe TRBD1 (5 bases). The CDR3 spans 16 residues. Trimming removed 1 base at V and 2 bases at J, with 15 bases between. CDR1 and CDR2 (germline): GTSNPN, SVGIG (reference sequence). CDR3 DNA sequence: TGTGCCTGGAGTGCCCAAAGGGGATATGGCAATCAGCCCCAGCATTTT. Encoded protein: CAWSAQRGYGNQPQHF. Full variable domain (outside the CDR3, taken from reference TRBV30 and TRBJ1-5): SQTIHQWPATLVQPVGSPLSLECTVEGTSNPNLYWYRQAAGRGLQLLFYSVGIGQISSEVPQNLSASRPQDRQFILSSKKLLLSDSGFYLCAWSAQRGYGNQPQHFGDGTRLSIL.

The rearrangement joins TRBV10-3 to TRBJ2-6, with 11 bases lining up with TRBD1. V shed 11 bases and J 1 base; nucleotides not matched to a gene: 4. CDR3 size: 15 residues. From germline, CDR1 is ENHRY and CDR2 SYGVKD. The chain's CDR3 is CASRDRGSGANVLTF. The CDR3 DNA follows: TGTGCCTCACGGGACAGGGGGTCTGGGGCCAACGTCCTGACTTTC.

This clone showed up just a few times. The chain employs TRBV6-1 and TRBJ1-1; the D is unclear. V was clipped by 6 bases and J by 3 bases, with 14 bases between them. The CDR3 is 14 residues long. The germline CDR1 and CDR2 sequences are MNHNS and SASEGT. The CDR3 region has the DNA TGTGCCAGCAGCGTAAGGCAGGTAGACACTGAAGCTTTCTTT. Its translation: CASSVRQVDTEAFF.

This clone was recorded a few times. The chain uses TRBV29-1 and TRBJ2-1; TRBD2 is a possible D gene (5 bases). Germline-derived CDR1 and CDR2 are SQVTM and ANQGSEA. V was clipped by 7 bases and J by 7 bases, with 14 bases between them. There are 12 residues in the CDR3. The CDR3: CSARTPPNEQFF. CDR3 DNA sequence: TGCAGCGCTCGGACTCCCCCGAATGAGCAGTTCTTC.

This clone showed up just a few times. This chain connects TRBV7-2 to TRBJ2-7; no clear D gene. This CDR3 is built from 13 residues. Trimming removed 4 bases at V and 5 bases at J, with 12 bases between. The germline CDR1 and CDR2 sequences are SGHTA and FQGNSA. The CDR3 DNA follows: TGTGCCAGCAGCTCCTTTCTATTGGACGAGCAGTACTTC. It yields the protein CASSSFLLDEQYF. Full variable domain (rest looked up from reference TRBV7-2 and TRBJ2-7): GAGVSQSPSNKVTEKGKDVELRCDPISGHTALYWYRQSLGQGLEFLIYFQGNSAPDKSGLPSDRFSAERTGGSVSTLTIQRTQQEDSAVYLCASSSFLLDEQYFGPGTRLTVT.

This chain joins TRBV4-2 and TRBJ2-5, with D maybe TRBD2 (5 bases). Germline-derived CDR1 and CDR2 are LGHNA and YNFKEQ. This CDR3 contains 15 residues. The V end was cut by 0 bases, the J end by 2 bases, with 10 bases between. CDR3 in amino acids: CASSQDMTTQETQYF. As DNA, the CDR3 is TGTGCCAGCAGCCAAGATATGACTACACAAGAGACCCAGTACTTC.

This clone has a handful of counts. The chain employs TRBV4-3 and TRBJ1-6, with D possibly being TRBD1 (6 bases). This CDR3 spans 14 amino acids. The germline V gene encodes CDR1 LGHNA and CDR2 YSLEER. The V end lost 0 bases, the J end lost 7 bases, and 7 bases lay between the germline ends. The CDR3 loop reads CASSQDQGNSPLHF. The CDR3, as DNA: TGCGCCAGCAGCCAAGATCAGGGGAATTCACCCCTCCACTTT.

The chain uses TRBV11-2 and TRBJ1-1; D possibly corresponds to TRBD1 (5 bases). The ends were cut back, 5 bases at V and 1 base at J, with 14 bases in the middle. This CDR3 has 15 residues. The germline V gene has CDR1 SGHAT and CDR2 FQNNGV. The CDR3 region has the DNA TGTGCCAGCAGCCTATGGGGCAGAAAGAACACTGAAGCTTTCTTT. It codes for CASSLWGRKNTEAFF. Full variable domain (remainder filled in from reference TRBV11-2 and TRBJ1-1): EAGVAQSPRYKIIEKRQSVAFWCNPISGHATLYWYQQILGQGPKLLIQFQNNGVVDDSQLPKDRFSAERLKGVDSTLKIQPAKLEDSAVYLCASSLWGRKNTEAFFGQGTRLTVV.

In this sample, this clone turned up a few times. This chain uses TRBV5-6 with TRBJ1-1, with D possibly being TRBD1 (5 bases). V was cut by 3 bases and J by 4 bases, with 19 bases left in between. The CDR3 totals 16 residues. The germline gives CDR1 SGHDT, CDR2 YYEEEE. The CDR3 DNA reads TGTGCCAGCAGCTCGGTGAAGGGTGCCAGGGCCACTGAAGCTTTCTTT. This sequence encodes CASSSVKGARATEAFF. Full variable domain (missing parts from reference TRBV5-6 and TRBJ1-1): DAGVTQSPTHLIKTRGQQVTLRCSPKSGHDTVSWYQQALGQGPQFIFQYYEEEERQRGNFPDRFSGHQFPNYSSELNVNALLLGDSALYLCASSSVKGARATEAFFGQGTRLTVV.

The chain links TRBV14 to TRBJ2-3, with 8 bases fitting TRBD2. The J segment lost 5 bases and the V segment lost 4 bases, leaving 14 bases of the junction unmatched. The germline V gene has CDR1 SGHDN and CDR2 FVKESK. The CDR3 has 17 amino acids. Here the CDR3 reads CASSRLGGGPPGDTQYF. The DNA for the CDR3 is TGTGCCAGCAGCCGTTTGGGCGGGGGGCCCCCCGGAGATACGCAGTATTTT.

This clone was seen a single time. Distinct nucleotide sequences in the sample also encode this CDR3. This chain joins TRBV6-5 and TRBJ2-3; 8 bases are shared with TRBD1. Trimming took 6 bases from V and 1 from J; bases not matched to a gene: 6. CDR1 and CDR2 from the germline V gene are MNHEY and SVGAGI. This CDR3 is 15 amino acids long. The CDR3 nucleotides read TGTGCCAGCAGCCCCCAGGGGGCTGGCACAGATACGCAGTATTTT. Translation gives CASSPQGAGTDTQYF.

CDR3 sequence reads: CSVEAASGYTDTQYF. CDR3 coding DNA: TGCAGCGTTGAAGCTGCTAGCGGTTACACAGATACGCAGTATTTT. V and J are TRBV29-1 and TRBJ2-3; TRBD2 matches at 7 bases. The V and J ends lost 1 base and 2 bases, in that order; junction bases with no gene match: 6. The CDR3 totals 15 residues. The V gene's germline CDR1 is SQVTM and CDR2 ANQGSEA.

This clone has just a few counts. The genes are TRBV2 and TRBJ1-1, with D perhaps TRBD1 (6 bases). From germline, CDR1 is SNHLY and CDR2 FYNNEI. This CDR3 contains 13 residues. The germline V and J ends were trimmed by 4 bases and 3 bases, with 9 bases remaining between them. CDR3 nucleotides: TGTGCCAGCAGTGTGTCAGGGGACACTGAAGCTTTCTTT. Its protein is CASSVSGDTEAFF.

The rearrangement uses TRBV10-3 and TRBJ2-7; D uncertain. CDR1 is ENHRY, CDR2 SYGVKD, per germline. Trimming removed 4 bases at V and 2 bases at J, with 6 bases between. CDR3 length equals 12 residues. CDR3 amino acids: CAISALPYEQYF. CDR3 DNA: TGTGCCATCAGTGCTCTACCCTACGAGCAGTACTTC.

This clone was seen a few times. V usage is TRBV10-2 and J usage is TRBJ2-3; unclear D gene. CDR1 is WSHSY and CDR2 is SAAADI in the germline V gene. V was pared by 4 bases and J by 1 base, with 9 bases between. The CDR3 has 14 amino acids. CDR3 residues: CASSVAGRTDTQYF. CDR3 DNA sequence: TGCGCCAGCAGTGTGGCAGGTCGCACAGATACGCAGTATTTT.

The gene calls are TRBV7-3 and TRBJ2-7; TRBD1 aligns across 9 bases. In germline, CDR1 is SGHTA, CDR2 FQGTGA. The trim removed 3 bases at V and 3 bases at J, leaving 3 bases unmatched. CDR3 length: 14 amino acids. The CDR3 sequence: CASSFMGQGYEQYF. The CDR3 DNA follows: TGTGCCAGCAGCTTTATGGGACAGGGCTACGAGCAGTACTTC. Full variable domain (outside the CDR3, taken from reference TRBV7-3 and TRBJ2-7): GAGVSQTPSNKVTEKGKYVELRCDPISGHTALYWYRQSLGQGPEFLIYFQGTGAADDSGLPNDRFFAVRPEGSVSTLKIQRTERGDSAVYLCASSFMGQGYEQYFGPGTRLTVT.

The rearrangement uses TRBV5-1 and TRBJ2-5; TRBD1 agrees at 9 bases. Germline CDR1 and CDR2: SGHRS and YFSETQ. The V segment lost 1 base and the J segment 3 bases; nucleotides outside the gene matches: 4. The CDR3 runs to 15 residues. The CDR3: CASSLRTGVEETQYF. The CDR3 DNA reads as TGCGCCAGCAGCTTGCGGACAGGGGTGGAAGAGACCCAGTACTTC.

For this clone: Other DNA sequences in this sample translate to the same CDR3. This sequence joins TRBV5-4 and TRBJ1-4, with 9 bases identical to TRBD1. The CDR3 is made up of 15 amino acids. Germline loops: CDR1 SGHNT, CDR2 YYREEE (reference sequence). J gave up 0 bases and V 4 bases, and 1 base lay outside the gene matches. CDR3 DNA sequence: TGTGCCAGCAGCAGGACAGGGGCAACTAATGAAAAACTGTTTTTT. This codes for CASSRTGATNEKLFF.

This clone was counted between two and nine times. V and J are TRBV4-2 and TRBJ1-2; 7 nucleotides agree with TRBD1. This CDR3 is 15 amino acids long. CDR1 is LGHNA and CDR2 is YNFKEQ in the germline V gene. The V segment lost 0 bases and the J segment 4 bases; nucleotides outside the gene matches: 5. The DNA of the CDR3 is TGTGCCAGCAGCCAAGAAACAGGGGAGGTCTATGGCTACACCTTC. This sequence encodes CASSQETGEVYGYTF.

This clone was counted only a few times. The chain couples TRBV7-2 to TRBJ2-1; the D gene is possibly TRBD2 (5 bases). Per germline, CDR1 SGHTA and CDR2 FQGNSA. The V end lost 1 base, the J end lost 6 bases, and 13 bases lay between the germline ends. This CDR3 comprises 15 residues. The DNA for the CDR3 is TGTGCCAGCAGCTTAGTAGGCTCTAGCCCCAATGAGCAGTTCTTC. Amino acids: CASSLVGSSPNEQFF.

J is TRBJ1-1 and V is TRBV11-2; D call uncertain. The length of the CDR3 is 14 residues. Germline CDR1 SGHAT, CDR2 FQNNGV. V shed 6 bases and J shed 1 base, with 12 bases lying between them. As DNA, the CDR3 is TGTGCCAGCAGTTTCGGAGGAAGGAACACTGAAGCTTTCTTT. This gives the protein CASSFGGRNTEAFF.

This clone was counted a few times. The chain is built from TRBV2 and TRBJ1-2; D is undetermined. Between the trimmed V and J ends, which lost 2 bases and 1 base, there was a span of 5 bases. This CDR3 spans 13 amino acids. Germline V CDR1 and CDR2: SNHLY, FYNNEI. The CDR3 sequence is CASSEQINYGYTF. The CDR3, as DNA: TGTGCCAGCAGTGAACAGATTAACTATGGCTACACCTTC.

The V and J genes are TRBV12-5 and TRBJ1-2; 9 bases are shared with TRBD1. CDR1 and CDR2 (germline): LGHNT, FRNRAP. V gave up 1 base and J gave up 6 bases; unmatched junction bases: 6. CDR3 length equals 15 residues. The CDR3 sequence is CASGLDQGQGHGYTF. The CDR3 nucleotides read TGTGCTAGTGGTTTGGACCAGGGACAGGGTCATGGCTACACCTTC.

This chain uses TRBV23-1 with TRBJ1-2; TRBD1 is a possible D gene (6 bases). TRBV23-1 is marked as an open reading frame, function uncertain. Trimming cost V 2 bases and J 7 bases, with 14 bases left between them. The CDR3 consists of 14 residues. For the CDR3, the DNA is TGCGCCAGCAGTCAAAAGACAGGTACTCTTGGCTACACCTTC. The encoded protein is CASSQKTGTLGYTF.